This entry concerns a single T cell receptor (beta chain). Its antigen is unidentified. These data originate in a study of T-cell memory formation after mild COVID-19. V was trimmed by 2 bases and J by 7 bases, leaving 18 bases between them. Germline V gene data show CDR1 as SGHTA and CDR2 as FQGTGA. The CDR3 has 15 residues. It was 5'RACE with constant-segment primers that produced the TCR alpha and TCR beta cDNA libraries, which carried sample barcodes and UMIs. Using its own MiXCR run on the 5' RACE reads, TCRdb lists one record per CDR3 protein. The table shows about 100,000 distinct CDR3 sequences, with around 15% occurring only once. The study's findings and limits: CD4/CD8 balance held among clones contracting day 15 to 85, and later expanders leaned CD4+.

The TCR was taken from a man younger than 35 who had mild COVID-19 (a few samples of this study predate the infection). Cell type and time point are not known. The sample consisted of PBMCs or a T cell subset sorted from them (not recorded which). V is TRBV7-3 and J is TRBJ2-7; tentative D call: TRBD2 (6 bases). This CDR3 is CASSLEPGLPGEQYF. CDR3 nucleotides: TGTGCCAGCAGCTTAGAACCGGGACTCCCGGGGGAGCAGTACTTC.